Shown below are 17 T cell receptor beta chains from a single sample sequenced in a study of T cell responses to AZD1222 COVID-19 vaccine. Assay: immunoSEQ multiplex PCR; the TCRdb copy retains only in-frame clones and omits some. This table holds roughly 200,000 clones, 85% to 95% found once. Sequenced here: peripheral blood, sampled 28 days after the second dose of the MenACWY control vaccine. The receptors here all came from an adult who received the MenACWY meningococcal vaccine as a control.

This clone was observed a single time. This chain connects TRBV3-1 (or the pseudogene TRBV3-2) to TRBJ2-3; 9 nucleotides line up with TRBD2. The V segment lost 1 base and the J segment 2 bases; nucleotides outside the gene matches: 4. Germline V lookup: CDR1 LGHDT, CDR2 YNNKEL (reference sequence). This CDR3 contains 16 residues. CDR3 sequence reads: CASSQAGGRATDTQYF. The CDR3 coding sequence is TGTGCCAGCAGCCAAGCAGGCGGGAGGGCCACAGATACGCAGTATTTT.

The V call is TRBV28, the J call TRBJ1-2; D possibly corresponds to TRBD1 (5 bases). V lost 4 bases and J lost 8, with 14 bases in between. The germline V gene has CDR1 MDHEN and CDR2 SYDVKM. The CDR3 loop spans 13 amino acids. The CDR3, as DNA: TGTGCCAGCAGTTGGGGCAGGGAAATAGGCTACACCTTC. Translation: CASSWGREIGYTF.

The chain has TRBV4-3 and TRBJ1-6; D remains ambiguous. CDR1 LGHNA and CDR2 YSLEER come from the germline V gene. Trimming took off 1 base at V and 7 bases at J, with 11 bases between the two ends. The CDR3 is 15 amino acids. The CDR3 is CASSQALLGNSPLHF. The CDR3, as DNA: TGCGCCAGCAGCCAAGCCCTTTTAGGGAATTCACCCCTCCACTTT.

The V gene is TRBV15, the J gene TRBJ2-7; 11 nucleotides align to TRBD2. After removal of 1 base from V and 1 base from J, the junction contained 6 bases not matched to a gene. Germline CDR1 and CDR2: LNHNV and YYDKDF (reference sequence). This CDR3 is 17 amino acids long. For the CDR3, the DNA is TGTGCCACCAGCAGAGGACTGGGACTAGCGGAATCCTACGAGCAGTACTTC. Amino acid sequence: CATSRGLGLAESYEQYF.

The V call is TRBV5-6, the J call TRBJ2-6; maybe TRBD2 (6 bases). Trimming pared 3 bases from V and 4 bases from J, leaving 11 bases between. From germline, CDR1 is SGHDT and CDR2 YYEEEE. CDR3 size: 15 residues. Written as DNA, the CDR3 is TGTGCCAGCAGCTCCCAGGGAGGAGGGGCCAACGTCCTGACTTTC. It encodes CASSSQGGGANVLTF.

This chain uses TRBV7-8 with TRBJ2-3; 12 nucleotides match TRBD2. CDR3 length: 16 amino acids. V trimming: 2 bases; J trimming: 4 bases; junction bases outside the gene matches: 4. The germline CDR1 and CDR2 sequences are SGHVS and FQNEAQ. CDR3 bases: TGTGCCAGCAGCTTACTAGCGGGAGGGGTGTCAGATACGCAGTATTTT. Encoded protein: CASSLLAGGVSDTQYF.

Only one count was recorded for this clone. The genes are TRBV30 and TRBJ1-5; TRBD1 might be the D (5 bases). The V end was cut by 1 base, the J end by 0 bases, with 7 bases between. CDR1 and CDR2 (germline): GTSNPN, SVGIG (reference sequence). The CDR3 consists of 14 residues. In nucleotides, the CDR3 is TGTGCCTGGAGTGAGGGGATTAGCAATCAGCCCCAGCATTTT. Translating gives CAWSEGISNQPQHF.

The genes are TRBV7-3 and TRBJ2-2; TRBD1 aligns across 7 bases. The CDR3 runs to 14 residues. J gave up 7 bases and V 6 bases, and 8 bases lay outside the gene matches. Germline-derived CDR1 and CDR2 are SGHTA and FQGTGA. The CDR3 DNA is TGTGCCAGCAGTTCGACAGGGTCGGGCGGGGAGCTGTTTTTT. This translates into CASSSTGSGGELFF.

J is TRBJ1-5 and V is TRBV19; D is perhaps TRBD1 (6 bases). Looked up from germline, CDR1 is LNHDA and CDR2 is SQIVND (reference sequence). The CDR3 has 16 residues. Deletions cut 6 bases from V and 0 bases from J, with 15 bases between. The CDR3 here is CASRKARTVSNQPQHF. In DNA form, the CDR3 reads TGTGCCAGTAGAAAAGCAAGGACAGTTAGCAATCAGCCCCAGCATTTT. Complete variable domain (other parts from reference TRBV19 and TRBJ1-5): DGGITQSPKYLFRKEGQNVTLSCEQNLNHDAMYWYRQDPGQGLRLIYYSQIVNDFQKGDIAEGYSVSREKKESFPLTVTSAQKNPTAFYLCASRKARTVSNQPQHFGDGTRLSIL.

This chain uses TRBV2 with TRBJ2-1; D call uncertain. The V end lost 3 bases, the J end lost 8 bases, and 8 bases lay between the germline ends. The germline gives CDR1 SNHLY, CDR2 FYNNEI. The CDR3 is 12 residues long. CDR3 nucleotides: TGTGCCAGCAGTGAGTGGGTCGATGAGCAGTTCTTC. Protein: CASSEWVDEQFF.

This clone was recorded once. The rearrangement links TRBV4-3 to TRBJ1-5; D gene ambiguous. V was cut by 0 bases and J by 3 bases, with 9 bases left in between. The CDR3 totals 15 residues. Germline CDR1 is LGHNA and CDR2 is YSLEER. The CDR3 loop reads CASSQDGVSNQPQHF. CDR3 nucleotides: TGCGCCAGCAGCCAAGACGGCGTCTCCAATCAGCCCCAGCATTTT.

The genes are TRBV5-1 and TRBJ1-5, with D perhaps TRBD1 (6 bases). The CDR3 spans 14 residues. The germline gives CDR1 SGHRS, CDR2 YFSETQ. The ends were cut back, 0 bases at V and 5 bases at J, with 9 bases in the middle. The CDR3 region is CASSLGGGDQPQHF. Here the CDR3 DNA reads TGCGCCAGCAGCTTGGGTGGGGGCGATCAGCCCCAGCATTTT.

In this sample, this clone turned up once. V usage is TRBV5-1 and J usage is TRBJ2-2, with 8 bases fitting TRBD1. The CDR3 length is 16 residues. V shed 0 bases and J 5 bases; nucleotides not matched to a gene: 6. The germline CDR1 and CDR2 sequences are SGHRS and YFSETQ. CDR3: CASSLATGGWTGELFF. CDR3 coding DNA: TGCGCCAGCAGCTTGGCAACAGGGGGATGGACCGGGGAGCTGTTTTTT. Full variable domain (missing parts from reference TRBV5-1 and TRBJ2-2): KAGVTQTPRYLIKTRGQQVTLSCSPISGHRSVSWYQQTPGQGLQFLFEYFSETQRNKGNFPGRFSGRQFSNSRSEMNVSTLELGDSALYLCASSLATGGWTGELFFGEGSRLTVL.

This sequence joins TRBV5-6 and TRBJ2-5; 8 positions agree with TRBD1. The germline V gene encodes CDR1 SGHDT and CDR2 YYEEEE. This CDR3 is 15 amino acids long. V trimming: 3 bases; J trimming: 4 bases; junction bases outside the gene matches: 8. CDR3 nucleotides: TGTGCCAGCAGCTGGGAAGGACAGGGAGGAGAGACCCAGTACTTC. This encodes CASSWEGQGGETQYF.

The chain couples TRBV18 to TRBJ1-2, with TRBD1 matching 9 bases. CDR3 length: 14 amino acids. With 5 bases clipped from V and 6 bases from J, the junction kept 7 bases outside the gene matches. Germline V gives CDR1 KGHSH, CDR2 LQKENI. The CDR3 DNA follows: TGTGCCAGCTCAACCCCGACAGGGGGTAATGGCTACACCTTC. It codes for CASSTPTGGNGYTF.

CDR3 coding DNA: TGTGCCAGCAGAAACCGACTGGCCACTAATGAAAAACTGTTTTTT. Its protein product is CASRNRLATNEKLFF. V gene TRBV11-2 combines with J gene TRBJ1-4; no clear D. Germline-derived CDR1 and CDR2 are SGHAT and FQNNGV. Trimming removed 6 bases at V and 2 bases at J, with 13 bases between. This CDR3 is 15 amino acids long.

V and J are TRBV3-1 (or the pseudogene TRBV3-2) and TRBJ1-3; 11 nucleotides align to TRBD1. The CDR3 is 15 residues long. The V gene's germline CDR1 is LGHDT and CDR2 YNNKEL (reference sequence). Trimming took 4 bases from V and 3 from J; bases not matched to a gene: 2. CDR3 protein: CASSLGTGGGNTIYF. CDR3 nucleotides: TGTGCCAGCAGCCTTGGGACAGGGGGTGGAAACACCATATATTTT.